This record looks at one T cell receptor beta chain sequence and its context. The entry originates in a study of patients and donors after allogeneic stem cell transplantation. Each CDR3 protein is one row after TCRdb ran MiXCR on the RT-PCR reads. The sample carries about a million distinct CDR3 sequences, about a sixth recorded once. Germline CDR1 and CDR2: SGHRS and YFSETQ. The CDR3 has 15 residues. The V segment lost 1 base and the J segment 3 bases; nucleotides outside the gene matches: 3. The TCR was taken from a human donor who was either an allogeneic HSCT recipient or a stem cell or donor lymphocyte infusion donor (not recorded which). It is not recorded whose cells these are; they may come from a transplant donor. The sample consisted of blood, either unsorted or a sorted T cell fraction (not recorded which). The chain combines TRBV5-1 with TRBJ2-5; 10 nucleotides match TRBD1. This chain's CDR3 is CASSLSGTGEETQYF. The CDR3 DNA reads TGCGCCAGCAGCTTGTCCGGGACAGGGGAAGAGACCCAGTACTTC. Full variable domain (remainder filled in from reference TRBV5-1 and TRBJ2-5): KAGVTQTPRYLIKTRGQQVTLSCSPISGHRSVSWYQQTPGQGLQFLFEYFSETQRNKGNFPGRFSGRQFSNSRSEMNVSTLELGDSALYLCASSLSGTGEETQYFGPGTRLLVL.